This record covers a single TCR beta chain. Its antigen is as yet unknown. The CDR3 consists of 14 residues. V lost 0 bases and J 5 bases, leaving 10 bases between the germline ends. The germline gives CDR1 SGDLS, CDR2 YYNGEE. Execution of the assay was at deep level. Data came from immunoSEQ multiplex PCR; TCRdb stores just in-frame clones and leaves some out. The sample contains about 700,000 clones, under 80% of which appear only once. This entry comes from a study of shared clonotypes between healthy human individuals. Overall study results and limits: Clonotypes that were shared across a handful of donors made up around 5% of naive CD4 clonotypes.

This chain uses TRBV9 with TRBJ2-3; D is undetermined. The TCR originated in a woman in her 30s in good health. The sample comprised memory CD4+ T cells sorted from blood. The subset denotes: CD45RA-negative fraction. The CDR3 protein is CASSVDRPEDTQYF. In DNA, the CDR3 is TGTGCCAGCAGCGTAGACCGACCTGAAGATACGCAGTATTTT.